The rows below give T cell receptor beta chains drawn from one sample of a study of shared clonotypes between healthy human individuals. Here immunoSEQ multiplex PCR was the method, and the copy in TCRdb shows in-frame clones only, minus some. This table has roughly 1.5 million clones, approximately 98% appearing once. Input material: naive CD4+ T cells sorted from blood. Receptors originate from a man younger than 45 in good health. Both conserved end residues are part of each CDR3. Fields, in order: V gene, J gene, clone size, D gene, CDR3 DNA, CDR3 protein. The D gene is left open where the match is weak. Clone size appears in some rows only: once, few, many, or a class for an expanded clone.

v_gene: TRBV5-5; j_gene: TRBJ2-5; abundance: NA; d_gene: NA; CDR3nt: TGTGCCAGCAGCCCAGGGGGGTTCCAAGAGACCCAGTACTTC; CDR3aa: CASSPGGFQETQYF
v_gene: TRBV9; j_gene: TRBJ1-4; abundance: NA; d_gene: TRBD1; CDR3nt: TGTGCCAGCAGCACGGGACAGGGGTTTGAAAAACTGTTTTTT; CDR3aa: CASSTGQGFEKLFF
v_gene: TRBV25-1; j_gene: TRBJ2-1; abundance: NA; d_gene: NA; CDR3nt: TGTGCCAGCAGTGAGGGGTACAATGAGCAGTTCTTC; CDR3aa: CASSEGYNEQFF
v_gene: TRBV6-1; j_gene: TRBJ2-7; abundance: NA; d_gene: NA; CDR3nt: TGTGCCAGCGCCCACGGATCCTACGAGCAGTACTTC; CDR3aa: CASAHGSYEQYF
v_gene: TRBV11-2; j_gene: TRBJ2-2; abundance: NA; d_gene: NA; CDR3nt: TGTGCCAGCAGCTTAGACTTGGGTGTTTTGGCCGGGGAGCTGTTTTTT; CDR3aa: CASSLDLGVLAGELFF
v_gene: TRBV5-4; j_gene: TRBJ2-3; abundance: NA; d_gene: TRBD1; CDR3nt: TGTGCCAGCAGCTTGGGGGGAACGAGGACAGGGTGGGATACGCAGTATTTT; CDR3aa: CASSLGGTRTGWDTQYF
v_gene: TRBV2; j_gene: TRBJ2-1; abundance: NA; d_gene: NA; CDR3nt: TGTGCCAGCAGGCGGGACAACTCCTACAATGAGCAGTTCTTC; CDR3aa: CASRRDNSYNEQFF
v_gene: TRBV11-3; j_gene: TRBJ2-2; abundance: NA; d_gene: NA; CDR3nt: TGTGCCAGCAGCCAGGGACTGGGGAACACCGGGGAGCTGTTTTTT; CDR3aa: CASSQGLGNTGELFF
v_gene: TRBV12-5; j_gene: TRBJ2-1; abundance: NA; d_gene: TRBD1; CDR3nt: TGTGCTAGTGGTCCTCCGGGACAGGGTTACAATGAGCAGTTCTTC; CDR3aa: CASGPPGQGYNEQFF
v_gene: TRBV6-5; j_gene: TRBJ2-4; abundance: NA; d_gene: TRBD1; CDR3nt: TGTGCCAGCAGTTACTTGCCGGGACAGGGGAACATTCAGTACTTC; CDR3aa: CASSYLPGQGNIQYF
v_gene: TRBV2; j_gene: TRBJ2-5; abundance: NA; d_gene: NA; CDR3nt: TGTGCCAGCAGAACTGACCAAGAGACCCAGTACTTC; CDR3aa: CASRTDQETQYF
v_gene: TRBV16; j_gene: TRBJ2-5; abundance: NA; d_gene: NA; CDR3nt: TGTGCCAGCAGCGCCTTTGTCCGAGCGGCGGCCCAGTACTTC; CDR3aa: CASSAFVRAAAQYF
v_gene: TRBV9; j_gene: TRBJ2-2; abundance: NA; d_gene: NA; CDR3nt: TGTGCCAGCACCCCTCGGGACGAGAACACCGGGGAGCTGTTTTTT; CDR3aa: CASTPRDENTGELFF
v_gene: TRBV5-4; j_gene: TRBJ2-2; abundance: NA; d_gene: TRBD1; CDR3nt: TGTGCCAGCAGCTACCGGGACAGGAACACCGGGGAGCTGTTTTTT; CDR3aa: CASSYRDRNTGELFF
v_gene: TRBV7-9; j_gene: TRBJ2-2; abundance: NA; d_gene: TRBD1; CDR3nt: TGTGCCAGCCTGAGGGGGCCGAACACCGGGGAGCTGTTTTTT; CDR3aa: CASLRGPNTGELFF
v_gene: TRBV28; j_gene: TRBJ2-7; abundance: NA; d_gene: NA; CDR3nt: TGTGCCAGCGGCGGGCCTTTCTCCTACGAGCAGTACTTC; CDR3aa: CASGGPFSYEQYF
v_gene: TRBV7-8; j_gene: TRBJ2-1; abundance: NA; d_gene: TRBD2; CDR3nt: TGTGCCAGCAGCTTAGCCGGCCTAGCGGGAGTGCGGTACAATGAGCAGTTCTTC; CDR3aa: CASSLAGLAGVRYNEQFF
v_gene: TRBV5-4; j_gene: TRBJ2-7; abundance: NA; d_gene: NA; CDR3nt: TGTGCCAGCAGCTTAGAGTTCGGCGAGCAGTACTTC; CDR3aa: CASSLEFGEQYF
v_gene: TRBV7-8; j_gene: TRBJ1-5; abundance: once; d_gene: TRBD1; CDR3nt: TGTGCCAGCAGTTGGACAGGGACAAACAATCAGCCCCAGCATTTT; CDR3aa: CASSWTGTNNQPQHF
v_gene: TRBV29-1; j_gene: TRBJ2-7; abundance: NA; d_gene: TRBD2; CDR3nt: TGCAGCGTTTCCGATAGCGGGCCCTACGAGCAGTACTTC; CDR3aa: CSVSDSGPYEQYF
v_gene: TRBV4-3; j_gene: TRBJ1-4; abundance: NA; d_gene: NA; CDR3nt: TGCGCCAGCAGCCAGGTGGGATCGAGTTTGTTTTTT; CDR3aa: CASSQVGSSLFF
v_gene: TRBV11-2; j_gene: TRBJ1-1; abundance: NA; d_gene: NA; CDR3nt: TGTGCCAGCAGCTTAGAGGCGGGTAACACTGAAGCTTTCTTT; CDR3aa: CASSLEAGNTEAFF
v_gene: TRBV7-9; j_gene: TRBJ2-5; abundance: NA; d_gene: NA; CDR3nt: TGTGCCAGCAGCTTAGTTGGGTTGGAGACCCAGTACTTC; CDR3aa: CASSLVGLETQYF
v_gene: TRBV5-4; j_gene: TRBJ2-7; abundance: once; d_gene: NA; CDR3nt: TGTGCCAGCAGCTTAAACGACTACGAGCAGTACTTC; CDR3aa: CASSLNDYEQYF
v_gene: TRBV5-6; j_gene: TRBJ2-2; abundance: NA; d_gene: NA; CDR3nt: TGTGCCAGCAGCTTGGGCGGATACAAAACCGGGGAGCTGTTTTTT; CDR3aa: CASSLGGYKTGELFF
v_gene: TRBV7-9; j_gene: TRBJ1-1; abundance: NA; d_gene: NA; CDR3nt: TGTGCCAGCAGCTTAGCCGCCGGGGGGACACATTTTAGTGAAGCTTTCTTT; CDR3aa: CASSLAAGGTHFSEAFF
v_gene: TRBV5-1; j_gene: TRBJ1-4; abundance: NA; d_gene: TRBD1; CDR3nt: TGCGCCAGCAGCCAAGGGGTGGGGACAGGGTATGAAAAACTGTTTTTT; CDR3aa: CASSQGVGTGYEKLFF
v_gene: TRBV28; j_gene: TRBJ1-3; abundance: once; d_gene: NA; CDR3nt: TGTGCCAGCTTCGGTGGGCCGTGGGGAAACACCATATATTTT; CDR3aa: CASFGGPWGNTIYF
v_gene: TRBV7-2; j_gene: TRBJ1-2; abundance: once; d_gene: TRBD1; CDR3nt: TGTGCCAGCAGCTTATCAACAGGGGGCCGGGCTGGCTATGGCTACACCTTC; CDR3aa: CASSLSTGGRAGYGYTF
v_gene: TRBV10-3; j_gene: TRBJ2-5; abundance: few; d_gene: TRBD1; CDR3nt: TGTGCCATCAGGCCGGGACAGCAAGAGACCCAGTACTTC; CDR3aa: CAIRPGQQETQYF
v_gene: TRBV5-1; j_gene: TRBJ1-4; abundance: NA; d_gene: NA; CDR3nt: TGCGCCAGCAGCGAAACCGGGACCCAAGGGGAAAAACTGTTTTTT; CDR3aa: CASSETGTQGEKLFF
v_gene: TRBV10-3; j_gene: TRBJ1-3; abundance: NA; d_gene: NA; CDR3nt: TGTGCCATCAGTGATCCGGGACGGAGCTCTGGAAACACCATATATTTT; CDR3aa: CAISDPGRSSGNTIYF
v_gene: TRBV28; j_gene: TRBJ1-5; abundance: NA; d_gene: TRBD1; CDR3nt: TGTGCCAGCAGTGGGACAGGGAGACAGCCCCAGCATTTT; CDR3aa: CASSGTGRQPQHF
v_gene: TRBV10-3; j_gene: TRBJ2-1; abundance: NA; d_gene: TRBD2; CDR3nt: TGTGCCATCAAAACGGGACTAGCGGGGACCAATGAGCAGTTCTTC; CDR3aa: CAIKTGLAGTNEQFF
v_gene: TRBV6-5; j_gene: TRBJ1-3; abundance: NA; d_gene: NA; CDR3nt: TGTGCCAGCAGTCCCCTTTTCTCTGGAAACACCATATATTTT; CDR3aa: CASSPLFSGNTIYF
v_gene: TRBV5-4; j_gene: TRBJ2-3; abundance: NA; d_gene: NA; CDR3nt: TGTGCCAGCAGCTTGCGACAGTACAACACAGATACGCAGTATTTT; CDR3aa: CASSLRQYNTDTQYF
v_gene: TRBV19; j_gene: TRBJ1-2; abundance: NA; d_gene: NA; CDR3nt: TGTGCCAGCCGTCGGACGCGGGATGGCTACACCTTC; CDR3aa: CASRRTRDGYTF
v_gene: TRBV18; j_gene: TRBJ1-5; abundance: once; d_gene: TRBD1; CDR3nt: TGTGCCAGCTCACCACTACAGGGGGGGGGCAATCAGCCCCAGCATTTT; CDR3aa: CASSPLQGGGNQPQHF
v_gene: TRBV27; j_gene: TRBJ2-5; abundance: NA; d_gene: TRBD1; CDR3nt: TGTGCCAGCAGTTTGTATAACCTCCGACAGGGCTCGGGGACCCAGTACTTC; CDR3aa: CASSLYNLRQGSGTQYF
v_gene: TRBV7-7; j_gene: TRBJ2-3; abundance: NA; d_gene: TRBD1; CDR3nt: TGTGCTAGCAGCTTAGACAGGGGCACAGATACGCAGTATTTT; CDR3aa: CASSLDRGTDTQYF
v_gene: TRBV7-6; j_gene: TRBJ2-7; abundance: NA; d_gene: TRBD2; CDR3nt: TGTGCCAGCAGCATCGGGACTAGCGGGAGTTTCGAGCAGTACTTC; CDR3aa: CASSIGTSGSFEQYF
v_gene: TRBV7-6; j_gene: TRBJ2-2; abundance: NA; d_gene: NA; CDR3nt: TGTGCCAGCAGCTTAGTAGGGACACCCACCGGGGAGCTGTTTTTT; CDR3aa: CASSLVGTPTGELFF
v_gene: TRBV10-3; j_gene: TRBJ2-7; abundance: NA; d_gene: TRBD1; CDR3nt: TGTGCCATCAGCCCGGGACAGGGTTTCTCCTACGAGCAGTACTTC; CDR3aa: CAISPGQGFSYEQYF
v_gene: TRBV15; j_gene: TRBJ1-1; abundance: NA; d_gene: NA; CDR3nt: TGTGCCACCAGCACCCGATCCGGGGGGAACACTGAAGCTTTCTTT; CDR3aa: CATSTRSGGNTEAFF
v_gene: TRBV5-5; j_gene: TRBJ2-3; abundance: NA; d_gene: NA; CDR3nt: TGTGCCAGCAGCTTGGACCGGGGAGGACCTCAGGGTACGCAGTATTTT; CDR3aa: CASSLDRGGPQGTQYF
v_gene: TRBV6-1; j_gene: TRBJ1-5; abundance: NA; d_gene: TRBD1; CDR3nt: TGTGCCAGCAGATCTTACAGGGGAAGTCAGCCCCAGCATTTT; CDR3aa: CASRSYRGSQPQHF
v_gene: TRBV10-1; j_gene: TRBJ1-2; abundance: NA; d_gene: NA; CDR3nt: TGCGCCAGCAGTGAGTCAGCAGGGAACTTTTATGGCTACACCTTC; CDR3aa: CASSESAGNFYGYTF
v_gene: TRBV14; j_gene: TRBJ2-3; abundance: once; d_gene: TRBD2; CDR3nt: TGTGCCAGCAGCCAGGGAGGGTTGGATACGCAGTATTTT; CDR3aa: CASSQGGLDTQYF
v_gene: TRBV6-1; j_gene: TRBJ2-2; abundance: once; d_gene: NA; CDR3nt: TGTGCCAGCAGTGCCCTGGGGGCCGGCACCGGGGAGCTGTTTTTT; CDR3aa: CASSALGAGTGELFF
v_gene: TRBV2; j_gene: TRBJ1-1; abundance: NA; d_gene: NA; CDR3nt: TGTGCCAGCAGTGAAAGCCGGGGGGCCATGAACACTGAAGCTTTCTTT; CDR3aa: CASSESRGAMNTEAFF
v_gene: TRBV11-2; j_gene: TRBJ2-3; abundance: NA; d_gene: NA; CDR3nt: TGTGCCAGCAGCTTAGACCTGGACGGGACAGATACGCAGTATTTT; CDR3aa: CASSLDLDGTDTQYF
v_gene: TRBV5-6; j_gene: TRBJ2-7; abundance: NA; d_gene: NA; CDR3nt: TGTGCCAGCAGCTACAGGGTCGCCTACGAGCAGTACTTC; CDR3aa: CASSYRVAYEQYF
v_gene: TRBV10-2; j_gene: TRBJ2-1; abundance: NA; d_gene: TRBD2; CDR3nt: TGCGCCAGCAGTGTAACTAGCGGGACAAGTGAGCAGTTCTTC; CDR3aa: CASSVTSGTSEQFF
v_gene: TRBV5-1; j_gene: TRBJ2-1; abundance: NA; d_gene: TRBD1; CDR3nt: TGCGCCAGCGGGGGACAGATTGGGTACAATGAGCAGTTCTTC; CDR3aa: CASGGQIGYNEQFF
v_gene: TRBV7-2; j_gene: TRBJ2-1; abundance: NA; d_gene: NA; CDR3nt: TGTGCCAGCAGCTTATGGGCAGGGGGGGAGTTCTTC; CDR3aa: CASSLWAGGEFF